The present T cell receptor beta chain was sequenced within a study of T cells in Graves' hyperthyroidism and ophthalmopathy. General study results and limits: The model identified upcoming ophthalmopathy a median approximately 6.4 months ahead of onset. Blood also contained most expanded thyroid clonotypes above 0.001.

RNA transcripts yielded amplified TCR beta CDR3 regions. First-round RT-PCR targeting the TCR CDR3 was performed with the HTBI primer set. TCRdb itself ran the multiplex PCR reads through MiXCR, one entry per CDR3 protein. The sample contains 660,000 or so distinct CDR3 sequences, about 45% of which appear only once. V lost 3 bases and J lost 4, with 15 bases in between. The CDR3 contains 15 residues. Germline CDR1 and CDR2: SGHVS and FNYEAQ. The count of this clonotype is one. What it binds is not known. Diagnoses were made from clinical symptoms, serum measures (thyroxine and TRAb), thyroid ultrasound and orbital computed tomography.

The clonotype comes from an adult man with Graves' disease, either hyperthyroidism or ophthalmopathy (not recorded which). Sequencing was done on a sample of peripheral blood or thyroid tissue (not recorded which). V usage is TRBV7-6 and J usage is TRBJ1-1; D may be TRBD1 (6 bases). In nucleotides, the CDR3 is TGTGCCAGCAGCTTGACCCGGGGGCCGGGCACTGAAGCTTTCTTT. As protein: CASSLTRGPGTEAFF.